This T cell receptor (beta chain) was obtained from a study of blood T cell repertoires in COVID-19. Study in general: The origin of the acute and convalescent COVID-19 samples was the United States, Italy and Spain. The analysed material was cDNA or gDNA that came from T cells, B-cell-depleted T cells, or PBMCs.

Profiling relied on immunoSEQ multiplex PCR, and the TCRdb table lists in-frame clones only, not all of them. Among just under 350,000 clones listed, over 70% were seen once. Per the germline V gene, CDR1 is ENHRY and CDR2 is SYGVKD. The CDR3 contains 12 residues. V was pared by 8 bases and J by 6 bases, with 14 bases between. Sequencing was performed on peripheral blood. The clonotype was recovered from a man under 40 with active or convalescent COVID-19. The chain is built from TRBV10-3 and TRBJ2-7, with D possibly being TRBD2 (5 bases). The CDR3 coding sequence is TGTGCCATCGGAGGCGATAAACGCGAGCAGTACTTC. This gives the protein CAIGGDKREQYF.